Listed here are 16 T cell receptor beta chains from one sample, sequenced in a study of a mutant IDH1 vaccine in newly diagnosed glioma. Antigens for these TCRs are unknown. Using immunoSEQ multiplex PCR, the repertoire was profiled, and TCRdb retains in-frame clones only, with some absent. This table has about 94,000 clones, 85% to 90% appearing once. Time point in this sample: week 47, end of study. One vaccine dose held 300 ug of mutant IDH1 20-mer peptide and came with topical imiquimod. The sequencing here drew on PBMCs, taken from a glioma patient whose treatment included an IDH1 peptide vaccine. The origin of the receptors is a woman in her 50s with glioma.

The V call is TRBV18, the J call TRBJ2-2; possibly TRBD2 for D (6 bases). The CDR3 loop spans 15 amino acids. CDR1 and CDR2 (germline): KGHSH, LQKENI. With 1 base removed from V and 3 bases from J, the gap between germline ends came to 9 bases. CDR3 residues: CASSPQAGDTGELFF. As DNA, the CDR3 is TGTGCCAGCTCACCACAAGCGGGTGACACCGGGGAGCTGTTTTTT.

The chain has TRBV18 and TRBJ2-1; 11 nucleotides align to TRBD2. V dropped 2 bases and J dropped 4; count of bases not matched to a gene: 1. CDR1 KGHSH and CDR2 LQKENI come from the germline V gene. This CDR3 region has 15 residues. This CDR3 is CASSPGTSGYNEQFF. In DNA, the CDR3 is TGTGCCAGCTCACCAGGGACTAGCGGTTACAATGAGCAGTTCTTC.

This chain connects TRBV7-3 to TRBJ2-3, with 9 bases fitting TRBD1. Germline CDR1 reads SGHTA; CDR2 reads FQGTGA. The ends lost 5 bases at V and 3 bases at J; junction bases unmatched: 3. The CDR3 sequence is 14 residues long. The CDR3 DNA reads TGTGCCAGCAGCCCGGACAGGGGTACAGATACGCAGTATTTT. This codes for CASSPDRGTDTQYF.

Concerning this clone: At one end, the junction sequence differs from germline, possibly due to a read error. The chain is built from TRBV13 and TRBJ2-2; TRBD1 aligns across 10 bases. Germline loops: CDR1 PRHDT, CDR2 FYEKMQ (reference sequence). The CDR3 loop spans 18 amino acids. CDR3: CASSLEVRQGADHRGAVF. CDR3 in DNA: TGTGCCAGCAGCTTAGAGGTCCGACAGGGGGCTGATCACCGGGGAGCTGTTTTT.

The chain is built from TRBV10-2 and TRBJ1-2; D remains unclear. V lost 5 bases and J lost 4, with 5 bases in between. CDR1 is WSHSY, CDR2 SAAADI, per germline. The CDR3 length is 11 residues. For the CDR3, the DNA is TGCGCCAGCAGTCTGGGCTATGGCTACACCTTC. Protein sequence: CASSLGYGYTF.

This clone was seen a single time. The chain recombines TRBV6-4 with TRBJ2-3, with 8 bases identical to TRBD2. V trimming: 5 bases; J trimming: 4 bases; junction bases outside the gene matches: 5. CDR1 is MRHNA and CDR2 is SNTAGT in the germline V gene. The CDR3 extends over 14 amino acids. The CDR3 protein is CASSLSGAADTQYF. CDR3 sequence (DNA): TGTGCCAGCAGTCTTAGCGGGGCAGCAGATACGCAGTATTTT.

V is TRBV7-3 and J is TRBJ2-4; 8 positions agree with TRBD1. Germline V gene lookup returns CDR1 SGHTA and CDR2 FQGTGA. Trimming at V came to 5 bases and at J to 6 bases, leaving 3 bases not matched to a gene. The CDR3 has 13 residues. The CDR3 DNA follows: TGTGCCAGCAGCCTCGGACAGGGAAACATTCAGTACTTC. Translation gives CASSLGQGNIQYF.

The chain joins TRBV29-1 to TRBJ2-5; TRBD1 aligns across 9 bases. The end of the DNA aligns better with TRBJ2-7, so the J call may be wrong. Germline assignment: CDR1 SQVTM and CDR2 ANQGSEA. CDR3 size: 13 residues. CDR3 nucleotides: TGCAGCGTTGCCGGGACAGGGAACTACGAGCAGTACTTC. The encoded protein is CSVAGTGNYEQYF.

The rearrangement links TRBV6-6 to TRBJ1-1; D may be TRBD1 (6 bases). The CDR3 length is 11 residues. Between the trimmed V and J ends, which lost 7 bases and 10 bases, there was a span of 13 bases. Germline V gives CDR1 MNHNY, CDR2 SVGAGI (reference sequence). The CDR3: CASTPGGAAFF. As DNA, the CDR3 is TGTGCCAGCACCCCGGGGGGGGCAGCTTTCTTT.

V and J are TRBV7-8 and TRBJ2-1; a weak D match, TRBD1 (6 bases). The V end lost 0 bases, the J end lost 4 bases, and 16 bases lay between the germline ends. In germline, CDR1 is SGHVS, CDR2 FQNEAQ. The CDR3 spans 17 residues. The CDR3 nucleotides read TGTGCCAGCAGCTTAGCTGTGTGGGGGACACAATACAATGAGCAGTTCTTC. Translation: CASSLAVWGTQYNEQFF.

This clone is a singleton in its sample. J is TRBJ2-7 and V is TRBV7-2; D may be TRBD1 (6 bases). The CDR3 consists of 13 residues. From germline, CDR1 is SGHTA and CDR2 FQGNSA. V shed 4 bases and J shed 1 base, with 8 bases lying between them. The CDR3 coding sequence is TGTGCCAGCAGCTCCGGACAGTCCTACGAGCAGTACTTC. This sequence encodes CASSSGQSYEQYF.

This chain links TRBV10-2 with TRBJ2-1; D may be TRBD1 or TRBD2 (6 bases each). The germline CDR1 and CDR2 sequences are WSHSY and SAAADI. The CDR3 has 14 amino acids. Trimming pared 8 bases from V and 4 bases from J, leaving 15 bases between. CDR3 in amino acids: CASYPGGAYNEQFF. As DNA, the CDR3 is TGCGCCAGCTATCCCGGGGGCGCGTACAATGAGCAGTTCTTC.

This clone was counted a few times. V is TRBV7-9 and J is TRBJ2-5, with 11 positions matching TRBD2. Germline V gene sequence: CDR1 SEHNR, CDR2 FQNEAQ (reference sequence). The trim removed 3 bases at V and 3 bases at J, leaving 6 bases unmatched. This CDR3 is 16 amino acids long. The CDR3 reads CASSFPTSGVKETQYF. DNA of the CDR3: TGTGCCAGCAGCTTCCCGACTAGCGGGGTAAAAGAGACCCAGTACTTC.

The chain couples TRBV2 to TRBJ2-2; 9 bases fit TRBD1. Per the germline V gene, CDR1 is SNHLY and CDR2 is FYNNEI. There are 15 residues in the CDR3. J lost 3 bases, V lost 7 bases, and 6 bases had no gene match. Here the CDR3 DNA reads TGTGCCAGCACCTGGACAGGGGTCGACACCGGGGAGCTGTTTTTT. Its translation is CASTWTGVDTGELFF.

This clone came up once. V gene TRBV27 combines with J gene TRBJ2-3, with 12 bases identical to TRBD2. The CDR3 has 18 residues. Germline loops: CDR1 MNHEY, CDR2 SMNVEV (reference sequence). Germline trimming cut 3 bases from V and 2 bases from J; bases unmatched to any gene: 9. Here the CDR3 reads CASSFRTSGALFTDTQYF. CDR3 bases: TGTGCCAGCAGTTTCAGGACTAGCGGGGCCCTTTTCACAGATACGCAGTATTTT.

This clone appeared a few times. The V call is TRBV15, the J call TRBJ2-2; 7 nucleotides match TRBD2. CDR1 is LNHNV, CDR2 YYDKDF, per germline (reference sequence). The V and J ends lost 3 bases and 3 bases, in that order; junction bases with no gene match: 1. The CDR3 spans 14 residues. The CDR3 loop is CATSRGGDTGELFF. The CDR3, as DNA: TGTGCCACCAGCAGGGGGGGGGACACCGGGGAGCTGTTTTTT. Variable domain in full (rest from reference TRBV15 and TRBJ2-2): DAMVIQNPRYQVTQFGKPVTLSCSQTLNHNVMYWYQQKSSQAPKLLFHYYDKDFNNEADTPDNFQSRRPNTSFCFLDIRSPGLGDTAMYLCATSRGGDTGELFFGEGSRLTVL.